This T cell receptor beta chain was sequenced for a study of cytomegalovirus exposure and HLA in healthy donors. In the study overall: In an early release, HLA-typed donors contributed 77 million or so unique TCR sequences. Study conclusions and caveats: CMV antigen specificity of a few CMV-associated chains was confirmed in vitro. Most CMV-associated TCR beta chains were later found to appear HLA-restricted.

Deletions cut 0 bases from V and 6 bases from J, with 20 bases between. Germline CDR1 and CDR2: MGHRA and YSYEKL. The CDR3 loop spans 17 amino acids. PCR involved 60 Vbeta and 13 Jbeta primers. Data came from immunoSEQ multiplex PCR; TCRdb stores just in-frame clones and leaves some out. The table shows a few hundred thousand clones, with 80% occurring only once. A remark on this clone: Its antigen is undetermined.

The sample comprised PBMCs. The V gene is TRBV4-1, the J gene TRBJ1-1; D is ambiguous. The sequence came from a girl aged 2 to 9 in good health and CMV-seronegative. The CDR3 coding sequence is TGCGCCAGCAGCCAAGATTTCATGACCCGTGGGCATGCTGAAGCTTTCTTT. Translating it yields CASSQDFMTRGHAEAFF.